What follows describes a single T cell receptor beta chain. As yet, its antigen is unknown. Deletions cut 6 bases from V and 4 bases from J, with 22 bases between. Germline V CDR1 and CDR2: LNHDA, SQIVND (reference sequence). The CDR3 loop spans 17 amino acids. This entry is derived from a study of blood T cells in healthy people across ages. Background on the study: T cells yielded about one barcoded beta molecule per two cells through template switching. General study points: Observed TCR beta diversity per million T cells went down as age went up. This fall followed a roughly linear course with age. Possibly confounding the expanded clonotype changes was the fact that donor CMV status was unknown.

Combining a sample-barcoded 5' primer with a J-beta primer mix, a second PCR ran for about 7 to 12 cycles. TCRdb analysed the 5' RACE reads with MiXCR anew, one entry per CDR3 protein. The data hold some 860,000 distinct CDR3 sequences, with about 56% observed a single time. The source of this sequence is a man aged 40-50 years in good health. What was sequenced was blood. This chain links TRBV19 with TRBJ1-5; tentatively, D is TRBD1 (6 bases). CDR3 loop: CASRMGDIDRRNQPQHF. The DNA for the CDR3 is TGTGCCAGTAGGATGGGAGACATCGACAGGAGGAATCAGCCCCAGCATTTT.